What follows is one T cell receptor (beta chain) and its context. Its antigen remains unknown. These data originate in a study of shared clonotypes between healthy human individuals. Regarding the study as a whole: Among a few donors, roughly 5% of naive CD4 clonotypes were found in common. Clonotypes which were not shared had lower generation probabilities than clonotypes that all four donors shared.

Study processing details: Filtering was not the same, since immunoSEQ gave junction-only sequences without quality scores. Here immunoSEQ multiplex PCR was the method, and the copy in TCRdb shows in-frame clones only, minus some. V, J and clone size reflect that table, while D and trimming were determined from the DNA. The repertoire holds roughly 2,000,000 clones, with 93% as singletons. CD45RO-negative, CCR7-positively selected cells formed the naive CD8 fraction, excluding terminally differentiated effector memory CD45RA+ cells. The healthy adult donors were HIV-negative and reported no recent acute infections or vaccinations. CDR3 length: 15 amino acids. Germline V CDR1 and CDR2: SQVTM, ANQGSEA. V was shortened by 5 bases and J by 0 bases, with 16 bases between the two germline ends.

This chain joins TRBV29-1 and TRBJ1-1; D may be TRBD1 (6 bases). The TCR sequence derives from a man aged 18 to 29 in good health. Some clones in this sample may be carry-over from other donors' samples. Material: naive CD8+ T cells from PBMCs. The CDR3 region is CSVQSPGEMNTEAFF. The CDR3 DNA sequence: TGCAGCGTTCAAAGTCCAGGGGAAATGAACACTGAAGCTTTCTTT.